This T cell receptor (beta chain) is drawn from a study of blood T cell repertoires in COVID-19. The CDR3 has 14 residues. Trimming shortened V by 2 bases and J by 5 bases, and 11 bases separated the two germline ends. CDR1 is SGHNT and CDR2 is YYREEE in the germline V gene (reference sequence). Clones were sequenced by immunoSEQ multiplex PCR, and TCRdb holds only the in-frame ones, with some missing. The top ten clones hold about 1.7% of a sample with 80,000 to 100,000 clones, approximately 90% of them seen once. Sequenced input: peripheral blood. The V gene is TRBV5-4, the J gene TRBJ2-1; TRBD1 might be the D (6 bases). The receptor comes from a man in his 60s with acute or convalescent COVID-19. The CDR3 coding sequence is TGTGCCAGCAGCTTACAGACAGGCGACAATGAGCAGTTCTTC. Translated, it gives CASSLQTGDNEQFF.